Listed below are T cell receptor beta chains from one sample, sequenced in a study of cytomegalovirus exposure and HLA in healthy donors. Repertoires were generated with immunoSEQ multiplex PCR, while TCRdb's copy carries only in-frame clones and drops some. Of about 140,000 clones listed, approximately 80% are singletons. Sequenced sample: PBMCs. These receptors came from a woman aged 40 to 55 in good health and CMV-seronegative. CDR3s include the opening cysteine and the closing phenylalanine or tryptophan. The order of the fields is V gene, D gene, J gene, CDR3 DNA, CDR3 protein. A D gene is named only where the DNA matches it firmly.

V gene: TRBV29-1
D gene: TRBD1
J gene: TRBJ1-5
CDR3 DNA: TGCAGCGTTGAAATACAGGGGAATCAGCCCCAGCATTTT
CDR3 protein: CSVEIQGNQPQHF

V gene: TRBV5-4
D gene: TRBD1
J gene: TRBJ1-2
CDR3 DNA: TGTGCCAGCAGCTCGTCACCTCCGGGACAGACCTATGGCTACACCTTC
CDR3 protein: CASSSSPPGQTYGYTF

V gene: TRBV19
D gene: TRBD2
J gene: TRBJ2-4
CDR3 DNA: TGTGCCAGTAGTGGCCTAGCGGGAGGGCGAGGCAACATTCAGTACTTC
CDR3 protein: CASSGLAGGRGNIQYF

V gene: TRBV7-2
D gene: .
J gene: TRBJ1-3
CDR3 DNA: TGTTCAAGCGGCACCTCTGGAAACACCATATATTTT
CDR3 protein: CSSGTSGNTIYF

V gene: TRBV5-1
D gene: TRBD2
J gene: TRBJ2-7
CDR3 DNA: TGCGCCAGCAGCTTGGGACTAGCGGGAGGGCCAGTCCACGAGCAGTACTTC
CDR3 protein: CASSLGLAGGPVHEQYF

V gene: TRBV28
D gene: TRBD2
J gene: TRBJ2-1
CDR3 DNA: TGTGCCAGCACCTCCTCTGGGACTAGCGGGAGTCTGTTCTTC
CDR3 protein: CASTSSGTSGSLFF

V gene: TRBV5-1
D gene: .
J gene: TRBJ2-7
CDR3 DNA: TGCGCCAGCAGGTTATCGGAGAGCTCCTACGAGCAGTACTTC
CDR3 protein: CASRLSESSYEQYF

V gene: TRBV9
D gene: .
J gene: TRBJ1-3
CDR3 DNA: TGTGCCAGCAGCGTAGAGTCCACATCCGCCTCTGGAAACACCATATATTTT
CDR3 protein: CASSVESTSASGNTIYF

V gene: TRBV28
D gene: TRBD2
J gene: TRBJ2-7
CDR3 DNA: TGTGCCAGCAGTTTGGGGCGGGGGACCTACGAGCAGTACTTC
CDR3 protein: CASSLGRGTYEQYF

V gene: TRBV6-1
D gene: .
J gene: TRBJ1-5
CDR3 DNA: TGTGCCAGCAGTGTTACGGGGGGCAGGCAGCCCCAGCATTTT
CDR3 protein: CASSVTGGRQPQHF

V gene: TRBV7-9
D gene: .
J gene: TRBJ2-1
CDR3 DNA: TGTGCCAGCAGCTTGCCCGGGACTGCCAATGAGCAGTTCTTC
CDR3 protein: CASSLPGTANEQFF

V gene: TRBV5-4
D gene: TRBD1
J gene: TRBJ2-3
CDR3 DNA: TGTGCCAGCAGCTTGGAGGGGACAGACCAGTATTTT
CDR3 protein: CASSLEGTDQYF

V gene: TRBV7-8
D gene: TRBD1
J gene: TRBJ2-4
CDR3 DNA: TGTGCCAGCAGCCCAGGGTGGACAGGGAGAGAAAACATTCAGTACTTC
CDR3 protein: CASSPGWTGRENIQYF

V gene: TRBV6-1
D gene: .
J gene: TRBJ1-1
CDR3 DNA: TGTGCCAGCAGTAGTTTAAGCCGATTGAACACTGAAGCTTTCTTT
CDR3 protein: CASSSLSRLNTEAFF

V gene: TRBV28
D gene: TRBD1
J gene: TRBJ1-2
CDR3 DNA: TGTGCCAGCAGTCGACCCGGGACAGGGAACTATGGCTACACCTTC
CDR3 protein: CASSRPGTGNYGYTF

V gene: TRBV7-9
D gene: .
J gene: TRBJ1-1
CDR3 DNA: TGTGCCAGCAGCTTAGGGACAGTCACTGAAGCTTTCTTT
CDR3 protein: CASSLGTVTEAFF

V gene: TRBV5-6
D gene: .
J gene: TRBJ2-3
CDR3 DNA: TGTGCCAGCAGCTTCTTACGGAGTAGCACAGATACGCAGTATTTT
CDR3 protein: CASSFLRSSTDTQYF

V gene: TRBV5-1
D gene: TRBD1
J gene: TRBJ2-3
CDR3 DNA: TGCGCCAGCAGCCCACCACAGGGGGTCACAGATACGCAGTATTTT
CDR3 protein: CASSPPQGVTDTQYF

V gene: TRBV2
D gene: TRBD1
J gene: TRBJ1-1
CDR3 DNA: TGTGCCAGCAGTGGACTTCAAGGACAGGGGTTGATGACTGAAGCTTTCTTT
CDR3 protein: CASSGLQGQGLMTEAFF

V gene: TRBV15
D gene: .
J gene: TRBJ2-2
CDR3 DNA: TGTGCCACCAGCAGAGTATTTGAGACCGGGGAGCTGTTTTTT
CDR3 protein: CATSRVFETGELFF